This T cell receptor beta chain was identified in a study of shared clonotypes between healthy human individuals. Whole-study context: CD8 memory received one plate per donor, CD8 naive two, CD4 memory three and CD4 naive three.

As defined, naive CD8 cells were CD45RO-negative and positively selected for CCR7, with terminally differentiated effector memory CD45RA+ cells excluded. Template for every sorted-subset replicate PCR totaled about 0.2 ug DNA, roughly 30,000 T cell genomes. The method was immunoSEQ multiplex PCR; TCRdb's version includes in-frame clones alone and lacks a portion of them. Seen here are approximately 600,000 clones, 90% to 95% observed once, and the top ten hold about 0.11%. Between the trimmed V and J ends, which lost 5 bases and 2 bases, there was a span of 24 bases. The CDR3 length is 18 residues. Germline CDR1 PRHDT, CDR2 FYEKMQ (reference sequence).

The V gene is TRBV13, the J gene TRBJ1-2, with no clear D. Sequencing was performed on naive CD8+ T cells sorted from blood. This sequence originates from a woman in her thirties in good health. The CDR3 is CASSPSPIRQGLNYGYTF. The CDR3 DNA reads TGTGCCAGCAGCCCCAGCCCCATTCGTCAAGGGTTAAACTATGGCTACACCTTC. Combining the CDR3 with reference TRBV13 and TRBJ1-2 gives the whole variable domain AAGVIQSPRHLIKEKRETATLKCYPIPRHDTVYWYQQGPGQDPQFLISFYEKMQSDKGSIPDRFSAQQFSDYHSELNMSSLELGDSALYFCASSPSPIRQGLNYGYTFGSGTRLTVV.